This TCR beta chain was obtained from a study of cytomegalovirus exposure and HLA in healthy donors. Study results and limitations: Other equally common chains were less clonally expanded than HLA-associated TCR beta chains, a later analysis showed. Productive status was seen about 87% or about 30% of the time for most TCR beta V segments in an earlier analysis.

Use of 60 Vbeta and 13 Jbeta primers characterized the PCR. Only in-frame clones appear in the TCRdb table, and some are missing; sequencing was by immunoSEQ multiplex PCR. The table shows around 200,000 clones, with 84% occurring only once. As concerns this clone: Its antigen is not known.

Germline assignment: CDR1 MNHNY and CDR2 SVGAGI (reference sequence). V lost 0 bases to trimming and J lost 5 bases, with 10 bases between them. The CDR3 covers 14 residues. Sequencing was performed on PBMCs. The source of this sequence is a woman in her 50s in good health and CMV-seropositive. The chain links TRBV6-6 to TRBJ2-5; no firm D call. The CDR3 loop reads CASSYSENGETQYF. Written as DNA, the CDR3 is TGTGCCAGCAGTTACTCCGAAAACGGGGAGACCCAGTACTTC.